This T cell receptor (beta chain) was profiled in a study of identical twins. TCRdb recomputed calls from the 5' RACE reads with MiXCR, one row per CDR3 protein. The sample holds 210,000 or so distinct CDR3 sequences, about a sixth seen once. This clonotype was picked up many times. The CDR3 has 18 residues. Germline-derived CDR1 and CDR2 are SGHDN and FVKESK. Unmatched junction bases numbered 16, after V lost 5 bases and J lost 4 bases. This sample also belongs to another study, concerning T cells expressing NK-cell markers. From that paper: The dominant NKG2C+ clonotypes represented about 1.0-7.5% of CD8+ T cells in five to seven donors. Expanded NKG2C+ T cell clones were not confirmed as HCMV-specific.

V usage is TRBV14 and J usage is TRBJ2-1, with TRBD1 identical over 8 bases. This clonotype originated in a woman aged 18-29 years in good health. The material sequenced was CD8+ T cells sorted from blood. This CDR3 is CASSKGDRRGPEYNEQFF. CDR3 coding DNA: TGTGCCAGCAGCAAGGGGGACAGGAGGGGCCCCGAGTACAATGAGCAGTTCTTC.